This TCR beta chain was documented in a study of graft-versus-host responses after intestinal transplantation. Study-wide background: Multivisceral, liver-intestinal, or isolated intestinal grafts were transplanted into recipients. Induction with anti-thymocyte globulin, then tacrolimus and steroids for about 3 years, was given to all recipients. Notes on the study in general: Some patients had graft-donor T cell macrochimerism. In their allografts, the ratios of graft-versus-host to host-versus-graft T cell clones were high. Early post-transplant HvG declines tracked with peak circulating GvH clone levels.

This clone has just one count. The antigen is not known. Germline CDR1 and CDR2: SGHAT and FQNNGV. The CDR3 spans 16 residues. The V gene end was trimmed by 1 base and the J gene end by 2 bases; junction bases not matched to a gene: 7. Sequencing was performed with immunoSEQ multiplex PCR; in TCRdb, only in-frame clones are kept and a portion is missing. This repertoire shows under 85,000 clones, 85% to 95% found once; its top ten account for around 0.56%. The clonotype was recovered from a human donor who received an intestinal transplant. The sample in question was unstimulated CD8+ T cells sorted from spleen or lymph node cells, obtained before intestinal transplant. The chain combines TRBV11-2 with TRBJ2-7; 8 bases are a match to TRBD1. The CDR3 nucleotides are TGTGCCAGCAGCTTAGGAACAGGGGGGTATACCTACGAGCAGTACTTC. Its protein product is CASSLGTGGYTYEQYF.